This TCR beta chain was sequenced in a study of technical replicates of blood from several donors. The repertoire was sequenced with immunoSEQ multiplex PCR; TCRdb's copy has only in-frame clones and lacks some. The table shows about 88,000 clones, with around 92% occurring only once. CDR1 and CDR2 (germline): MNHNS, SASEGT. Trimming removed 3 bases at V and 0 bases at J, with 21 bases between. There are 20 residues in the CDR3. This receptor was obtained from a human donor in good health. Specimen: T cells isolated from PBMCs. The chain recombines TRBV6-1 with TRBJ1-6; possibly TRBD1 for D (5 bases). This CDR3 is CASSDLDSTRTSSYNSPLHF. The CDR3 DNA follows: TGTGCCAGCAGTGATCTTGACAGCACGCGAACGAGCTCCTATAATTCACCCCTCCACTTT.